A selection of T cell receptor beta chains follows, all from one sample in a study of cytomegalovirus exposure and HLA in healthy donors. Produced via immunoSEQ multiplex PCR; TCRdb's table is partial and in-frame only. The sample contains 150,000 to 200,000 clones, about four fifths of which appear only once. The sample comprised PBMCs. The receptor set was obtained from a man in his fifties in good health and CMV-seropositive. Both conserved end residues are part of each CDR3. The order of the fields is clone size, V gene, J gene, D gene, CDR3 length, CDR3 protein, CDR3 DNA. D genes are given only for firm matches. Part of the rows lack a size; the others show once, few, many or a class for expanded clones.

>NA|TRBV7-2|TRBJ2-5|NA|14
CASSFQGSQETQYF
TGTGCCAGCAGTTTCCAGGGGTCCCAAGAGACCCAGTACTTC
>NA|TRBV2|TRBJ1-1|NA|17
CASKRIRGASFDTEAFF
TGTGCCAGCAAAAGGATTCGGGGGGCGTCGTTCGACACTGAAGCTTTCTTT
>NA|TRBV7-9|TRBJ2-7|NA|15
CASSLLGQPVYEQYF
TGTGCCAGCAGCTTACTGGGCCAGCCGGTTTACGAGCAGTACTTC
>once|TRBV7-9|TRBJ2-7|NA|14
CASSLDSASYEQYF
TGTGCCAGCAGCTTGGACAGCGCGTCCTACGAGCAGTACTTC
>NA|TRBV5-1|TRBJ1-1|TRBD1|15
CASSAGTGGRTEAFF
TGTGCCAGCAGCGCAGGGACAGGGGGGAGGACTGAAGCTTTCTTT
>NA|TRBV19|TRBJ1-2|NA|15
CASTVRGGVGYGYTF
TGTGCCAGTACCGTCCGAGGGGGGGTTGGCTATGGCTACACCTTC
>NA|TRBV13|TRBJ1-1|NA|14
CASTGGLLGTEAFF
TGTGCCAGCACCGGCGGGCTGCTGGGCACTGAAGCTTTCTTT
>NA|TRBV27|TRBJ2-7|NA|13
CASSKTVNYEQYF
TGTGCCAGCAGTAAGACAGTAAACTACGAGCAGTACTTC
>NA|TRBV18|TRBJ1-2|TRBD1|14
CASSHGTAAFDYTF
TGTGCCAGCTCCCACGGGACAGCTGCTTTTGATTACACCTTC
>NA|TRBV2|TRBJ2-3|NA|15
CASTADRPRTDTQYF
TGTGCCAGCACCGCGGACAGACCCCGCACAGATACGCAGTATTTT
>NA|TRBV27|TRBJ2-5|TRBD1|15
CASGRTGYSQETQYF
TGTGCCAGCGGTAGGACAGGGTATAGCCAAGAGACCCAGTACTTC
>NA|TRBV6-5|TRBJ1-2|NA|15
CASSYSPLANYGYTF
TGTGCCAGCAGTTACTCGCCATTAGCTAACTATGGCTACACCTTC
>once|TRBV5-1|TRBJ2-1|TRBD1|16
CASSAIRDRGLDEQFF
TGCGCCAGCAGCGCGATCCGGGACAGGGGGTTGGATGAGCAGTTCTTC
>NA|TRBV6-5|TRBJ1-2|TRBD1|12
CASRGQGLGYTF
TGTGCCAGCAGGGGACAGGGTCTTGGCTACACCTTC
>NA|TRBV9|TRBJ2-7|TRBD2|13
CASSVGDYYEQYF
TGTGCCAGCAGCGTAGGGGACTACTACGAGCAGTACTTC
>NA|TRBV30|TRBJ1-1|NA|12
CAWSRRTDEAFF
TGTGCCTGGAGTCGGAGGACAGACGAAGCTTTCTTT
>few|TRBV29-1|TRBJ2-3|NA|11
CSAGRGVTQYF
TGCAGCGCGGGCAGGGGAGTCACGCAGTATTTT
>few|TRBV4-1|TRBJ2-1|TRBD1|17
CASSHRNLGQAYNEQFF
TGCGCCAGCAGCCACCGCAACTTGGGACAGGCCTACAATGAGCAGTTCTTC
>NA|TRBV6-1|TRBJ2-2|NA|15
CASRSTNLNTGELFF
TGTGCCAGCAGGAGTACTAACCTTAACACCGGGGAGCTGTTTTTT
>once|TRBV7-3|TRBJ1-1|TRBD1|15
CASSLKGGQMAEAFF
TGTGCCAGCAGCTTAAAGGGGGGACAGATGGCTGAAGCTTTCTTT
>NA|TRBV9|TRBJ2-3|TRBD2|17
CASSVPGLAGGTDTQYF
TGTGCCAGCAGCGTCCCGGGACTAGCGGGGGGTACAGATACGCAGTATTTT
>NA|TRBV6-1|TRBJ1-5|NA|13
CASSEAGAQPQHF
TGTGCCAGCAGTGAAGCGGGCGCGCAGCCCCAGCATTTT
>few|TRBV6-5|TRBJ1-1|TRBD1|15
CASSRSGQGNTEAFF
TGTGCCAGCAGCCGATCGGGACAGGGGAACACTGAAGCTTTCTTT
>once|TRBV19|TRBJ1-4|NA|14
CASIGVAAAEKLFF
TGTGCCAGTATAGGAGTGGCGGCCGCTGAAAAACTGTTTTTT
>NA|TRBV19|TRBJ2-1|NA|13
CASSIGGYNEQFF
TGTGCCAGTAGTATAGGAGGGTACAATGAGCAGTTCTTC
>NA|TRBV10-1|TRBJ2-5|TRBD1|16
CASSDRPGTGVETQYF
TGCGCCAGCAGTGACCGTCCCGGGACAGGGGTGGAGACCCAGTACTTC
>NA|TRBV6-1|TRBJ1-1|TRBD1|12
CALTPLQGAVFF
TGTGCCTTAACCCCGCTCCAGGGGGCAGTTTTCTTT
>once|TRBV5-6|TRBJ2-3|TRBD2|19
CASYSLGLAGGPSADTQYF
TGTGCCAGCTACTCCCTGGGACTAGCGGGAGGGCCGAGTGCAGATACGCAGTATTTT
>NA|TRBV27|TRBJ1-4|NA|14
CASSQTGIGEKLFF
TGTGCCAGCAGTCAAACGGGGATAGGGGAAAAACTGTTTTTT
>NA|TRBV27|TRBJ1-1|NA|14
CASSLGGGNTEAFF
TGTGCCAGCAGTTTAGGGGGCGGTAACACTGAAGCTTTCTTT
>NA|TRBV7-8|TRBJ1-6|TRBD1|14
CASSADRGNSPLHF
TGTGCCAGCAGCGCAGACAGGGGCAATTCACCCCTCCACTTT
>NA|TRBV18|TRBJ2-3|NA|15
CASSGSFSGTDTQYF
TGTGCCAGCTCCGGGTCTTTTAGTGGGACAGATACGCAGTATTTT
>NA|TRBV5-6|TRBJ1-6|NA|14
CASSLPGSNSPLHF
TGTGCCAGCAGCTTACCGGGATCTAATTCACCCCTCCACTTT
>NA|TRBV6-6|TRBJ2-5|NA|15
CASSWIRGQQETQYF
TGTGCCAGCAGTTGGATTAGAGGGCAGCAAGAGACCCAGTACTTC
>NA|TRBV18|TRBJ2-4|TRBD1|14
CASSPGQGAYIQYF
TGTGCCAGCTCACCGGGACAGGGGGCGTACATTCAGTACTTC
>NA|TRBV7-2|TRBJ2-5|TRBD1|15
CASSFKGAPPETQYF
TGTGCCAGCAGCTTTAAGGGGGCCCCCCCAGAGACCCAGTACTTC
>NA|TRBV14|TRBJ2-2|TRBD2|16
CASSQAGPAGGRELFF
TGTGCCAGCAGCCAAGCAGGACCAGCGGGGGGCCGGGAGCTGTTTTTT
>few|TRBV15|TRBJ2-5|TRBD1|14
CATSRRGPTETQYF
TGTGCCACCAGCCGCAGGGGGCCTACAGAGACCCAGTACTTC
>NA|TRBV7-8|TRBJ2-7|TRBD1|15
CASSLAQTGAYEQYF
TGTGCCAGCAGCTTAGCCCAAACAGGGGCCTACGAGCAGTACTTC
>once|TRBV30|TRBJ1-2|NA|16
CAWSHTTGTPNYGYTF
TGTGCCTGGAGTCATACTACGGGTACTCCTAACTATGGCTACACCTTC
>NA|TRBV4-2|TRBJ2-7|TRBD2|15
CASSQEGEGFYEQYF
TGTGCCAGCAGCCAAGAGGGGGAGGGTTTCTACGAGCAGTACTTC
>few|TRBV28|TRBJ1-5|NA|12
CASRYSNQPQHF
TGTGCCAGCAGATATAGCAATCAGCCCCAGCATTTT
>NA|TRBV5-4|TRBJ2-7|TRBD1|14
CASSQTGQGGEQYF
TGTGCCAGCAGTCAAACGGGACAGGGCGGCGAGCAGTACTTC
>once|TRBV11-2|TRBJ2-1|TRBD2|16
CASSLTSGRVGNEQFF
TGTGCCAGCAGCCTGACTAGCGGGAGGGTGGGCAATGAGCAGTTCTTC
>NA|TRBV7-9|TRBJ2-7|TRBD1|15
CSSSARQGQAYEQYF
TGTTCCAGCAGCGCGAGACAGGGTCAAGCCTACGAGCAGTACTTC
>NA|TRBV5-1|TRBJ2-6|NA|18
CASSLEWRGHSGANVLTF
TGCGCCAGCAGCTTGGAGTGGAGGGGGCACTCTGGGGCCAACGTCCTGACTTTC
>few|TRBV11-2|TRBJ2-1|TRBD2|16
CASSLVPLAGANGQFF
TGTGCCAGCAGCTTAGTCCCCCTAGCGGGAGCCAATGGGCAGTTCTTC
>NA|TRBV10-3|TRBJ1-2|TRBD1|14
CAISEFGTDYGYTF
TGTGCCATCAGTGAGTTCGGGACAGACTATGGCTACACCTTC